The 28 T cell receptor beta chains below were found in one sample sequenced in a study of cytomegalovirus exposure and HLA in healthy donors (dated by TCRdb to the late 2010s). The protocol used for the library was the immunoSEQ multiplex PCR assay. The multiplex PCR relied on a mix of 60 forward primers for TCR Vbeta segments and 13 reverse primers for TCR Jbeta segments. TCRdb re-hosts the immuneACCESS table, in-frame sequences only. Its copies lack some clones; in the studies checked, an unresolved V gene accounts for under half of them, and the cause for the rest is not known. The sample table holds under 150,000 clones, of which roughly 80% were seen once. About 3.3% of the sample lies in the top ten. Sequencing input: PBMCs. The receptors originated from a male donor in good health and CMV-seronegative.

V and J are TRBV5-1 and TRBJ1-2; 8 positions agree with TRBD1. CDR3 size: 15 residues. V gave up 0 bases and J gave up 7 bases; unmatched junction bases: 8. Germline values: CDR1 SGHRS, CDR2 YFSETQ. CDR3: CASSLDVTGAGGYTF. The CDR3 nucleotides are TGCGCCAGCAGCTTGGATGTGACAGGGGCTGGTGGCTACACCTTC.

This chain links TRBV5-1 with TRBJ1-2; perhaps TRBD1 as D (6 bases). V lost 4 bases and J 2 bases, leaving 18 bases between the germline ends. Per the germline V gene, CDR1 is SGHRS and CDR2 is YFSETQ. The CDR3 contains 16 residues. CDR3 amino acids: CASSPPDSRKNYGYTF. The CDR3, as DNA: TGCGCCAGCAGCCCGCCGGACAGTAGAAAAAACTATGGCTACACCTTC.

The CDR3 spells CASSGRFLAGVGETQYF. DNA of the CDR3: TGTGCCAGCAGTGGAAGGTTCCTAGCGGGAGTTGGGGAGACCCAGTACTTC. The chain has TRBV2 and TRBJ2-5, with 10 bases matching TRBD2. V lost 4 bases and J lost 5; bases outside the gene matches: 13. Germline assignment: CDR1 SNHLY and CDR2 FYNNEI. CDR3 length equals 17 residues.

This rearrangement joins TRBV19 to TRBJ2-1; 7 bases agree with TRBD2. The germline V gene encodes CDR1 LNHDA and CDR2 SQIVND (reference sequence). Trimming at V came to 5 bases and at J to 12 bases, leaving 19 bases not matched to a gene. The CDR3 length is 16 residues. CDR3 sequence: CASSVGLDRPLVGQFF. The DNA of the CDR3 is TGTGCCAGTAGTGTTGGACTAGACCGCCCCTTGGTAGGGCAGTTCTTC.

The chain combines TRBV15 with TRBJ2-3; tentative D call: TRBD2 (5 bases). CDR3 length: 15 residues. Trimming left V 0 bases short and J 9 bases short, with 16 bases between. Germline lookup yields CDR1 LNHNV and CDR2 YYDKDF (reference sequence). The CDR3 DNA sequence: TGTGCCACCAGCAGAGATAACCGGGGTTTTGACACGCAGTATTTT. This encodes CATSRDNRGFDTQYF.

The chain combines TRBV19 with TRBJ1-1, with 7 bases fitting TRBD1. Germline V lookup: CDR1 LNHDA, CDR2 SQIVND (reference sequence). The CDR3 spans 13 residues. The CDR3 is CVLKGGRGTEAFF. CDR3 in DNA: TGTGTCTTGAAAGGGGGCAGGGGTACTGAAGCTTTCTTT.

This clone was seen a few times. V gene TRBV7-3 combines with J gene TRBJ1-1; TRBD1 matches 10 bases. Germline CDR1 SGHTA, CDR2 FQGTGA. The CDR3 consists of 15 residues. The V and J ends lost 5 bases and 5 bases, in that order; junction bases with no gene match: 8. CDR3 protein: CASSLRQGARTEAFF. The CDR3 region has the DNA TGTGCCAGCAGCCTCCGACAGGGGGCGCGAACTGAAGCTTTCTTT. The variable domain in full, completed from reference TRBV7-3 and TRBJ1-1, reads GAGVSQTPSNKVTEKGKYVELRCDPISGHTALYWYRQSLGQGPEFLIYFQGTGAADDSGLPNDRFFAVRPEGSVSTLKIQRTERGDSAVYLCASSLRQGARTEAFFGQGTRLTVV.

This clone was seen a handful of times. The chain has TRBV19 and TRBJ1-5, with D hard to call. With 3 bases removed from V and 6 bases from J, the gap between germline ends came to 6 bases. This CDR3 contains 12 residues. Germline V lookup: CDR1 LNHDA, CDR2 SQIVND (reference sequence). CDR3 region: CASSMAGQPQHF. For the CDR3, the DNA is TGTGCCAGTAGTATGGCTGGTCAGCCCCAGCATTTT.

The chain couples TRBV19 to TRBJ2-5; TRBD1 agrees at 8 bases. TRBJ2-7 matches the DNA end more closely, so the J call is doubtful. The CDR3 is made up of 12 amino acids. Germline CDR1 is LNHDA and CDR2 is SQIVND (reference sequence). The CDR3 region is CASSTGGLEQYF. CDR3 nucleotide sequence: TGTGCCAGTAGTACAGGGGGCCTCGAGCAGTACTTC.

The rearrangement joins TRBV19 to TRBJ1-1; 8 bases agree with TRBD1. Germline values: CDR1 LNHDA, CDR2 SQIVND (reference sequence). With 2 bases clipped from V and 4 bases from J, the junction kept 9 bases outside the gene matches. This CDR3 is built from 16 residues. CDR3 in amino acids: CASSIRTGRTGTEAFF. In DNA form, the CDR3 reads TGTGCCAGTAGTATACGGACAGGGCGAACGGGCACTGAAGCTTTCTTT.

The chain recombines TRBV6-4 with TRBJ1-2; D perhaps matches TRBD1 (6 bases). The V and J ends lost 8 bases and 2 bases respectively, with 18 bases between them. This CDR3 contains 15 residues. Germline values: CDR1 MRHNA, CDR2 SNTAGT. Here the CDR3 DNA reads TGTGCCAGCCTGATTTCGGGACACCGAAACTATGGCTACACCTTC. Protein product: CASLISGHRNYGYTF.

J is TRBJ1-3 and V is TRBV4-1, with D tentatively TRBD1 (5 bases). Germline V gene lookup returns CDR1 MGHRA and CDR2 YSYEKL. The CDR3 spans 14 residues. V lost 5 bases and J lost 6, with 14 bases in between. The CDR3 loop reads CASSLGGGENTIYF. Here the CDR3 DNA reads TGCGCCAGCAGCTTAGGCGGGGGTGAAAACACCATATATTTT.

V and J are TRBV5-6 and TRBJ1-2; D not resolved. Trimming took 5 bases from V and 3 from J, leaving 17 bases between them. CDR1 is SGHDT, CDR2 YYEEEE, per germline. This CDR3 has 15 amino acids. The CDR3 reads CASRGSLQRDYGYTF. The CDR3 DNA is TGTGCCAGCAGGGGTTCCCTTCAACGGGACTATGGCTACACCTTC.

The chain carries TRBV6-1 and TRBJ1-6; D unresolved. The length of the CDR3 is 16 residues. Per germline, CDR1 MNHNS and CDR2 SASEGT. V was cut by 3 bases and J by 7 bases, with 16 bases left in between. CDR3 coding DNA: TGTGCCAGCAGTGAGAGGCTTTCCATCTTGAATTCACCCCTCCACTTT. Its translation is CASSERLSILNSPLHF.

The CDR3 DNA is TGTGCCAGCCGCCAAACCCGCCGGGAGGGCAAGTGGAGCAATCAGCCCCAGCATTTT. Translating gives CASRQTRREGKWSNQPQHF. This sequence joins TRBV2 and TRBJ1-5; no reliable D call. V was pared by 8 bases and J by 1 base, with 27 bases between. The CDR3 is made up of 19 amino acids. CDR1 SNHLY and CDR2 FYNNEI come from the germline V gene.

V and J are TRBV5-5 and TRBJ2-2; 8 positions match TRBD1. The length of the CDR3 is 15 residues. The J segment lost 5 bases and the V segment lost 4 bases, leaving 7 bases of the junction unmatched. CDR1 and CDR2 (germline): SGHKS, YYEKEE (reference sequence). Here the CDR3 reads CASSVTGGGTGELFF. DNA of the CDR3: TGTGCCAGCAGCGTAACAGGGGGAGGAACCGGGGAGCTGTTTTTT. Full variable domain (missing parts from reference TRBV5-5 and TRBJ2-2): DAGVTQSPTHLIKTRGQQVTLRCSPISGHKSVSWYQQVLGQGPQFIFQYYEKEERGRGNFPDRFSARQFPNYSSELNVNALLLGDSALYLCASSVTGGGTGELFFGEGSRLTVL.

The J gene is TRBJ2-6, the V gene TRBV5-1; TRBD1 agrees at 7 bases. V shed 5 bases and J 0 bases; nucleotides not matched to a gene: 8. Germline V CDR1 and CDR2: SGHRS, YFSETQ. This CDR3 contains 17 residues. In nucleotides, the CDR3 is TGCGCCAGCAGGCCGGGACAGAGAACCTCTGGGGCCAACGTCCTGACTTTC. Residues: CASRPGQRTSGANVLTF.

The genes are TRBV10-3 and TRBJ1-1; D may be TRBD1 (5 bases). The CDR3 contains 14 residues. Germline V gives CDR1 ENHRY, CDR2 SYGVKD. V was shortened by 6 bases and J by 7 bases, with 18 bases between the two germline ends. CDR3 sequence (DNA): TGTGCCATCAGCCCCATGGGGGGGAAGAGTGAAGCTTTCTTT. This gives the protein CAISPMGGKSEAFF.

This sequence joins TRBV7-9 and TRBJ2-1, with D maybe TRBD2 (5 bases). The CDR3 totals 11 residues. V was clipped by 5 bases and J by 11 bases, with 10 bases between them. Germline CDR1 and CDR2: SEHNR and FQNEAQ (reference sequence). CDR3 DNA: TGTGCCAGCAGCCCGACCGGGAAGCAGTTCTTC. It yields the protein CASSPTGKQFF.

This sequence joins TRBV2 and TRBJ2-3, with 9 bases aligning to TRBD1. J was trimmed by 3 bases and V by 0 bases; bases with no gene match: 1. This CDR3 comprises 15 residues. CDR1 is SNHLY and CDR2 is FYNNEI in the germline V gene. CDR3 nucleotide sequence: TGTGCCAGCAGTGAAGCTGGACAGGGGACAGATACGCAGTATTTT. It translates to CASSEAGQGTDTQYF.

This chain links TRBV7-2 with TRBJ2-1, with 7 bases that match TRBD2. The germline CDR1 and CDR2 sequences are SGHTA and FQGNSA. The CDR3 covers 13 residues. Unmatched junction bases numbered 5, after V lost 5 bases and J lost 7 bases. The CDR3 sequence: CASSLRLANEQFF. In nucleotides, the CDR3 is TGTGCCAGCAGCCTGAGACTAGCAAATGAGCAGTTCTTC. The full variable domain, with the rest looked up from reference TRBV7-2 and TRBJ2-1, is GAGVSQSPSNKVTEKGKDVELRCDPISGHTALYWYRQSLGQGLEFLIYFQGNSAPDKSGLPSDRFSAERTGGSVSTLTIQRTQQEDSAVYLCASSLRLANEQFFGPGTRLTVL.

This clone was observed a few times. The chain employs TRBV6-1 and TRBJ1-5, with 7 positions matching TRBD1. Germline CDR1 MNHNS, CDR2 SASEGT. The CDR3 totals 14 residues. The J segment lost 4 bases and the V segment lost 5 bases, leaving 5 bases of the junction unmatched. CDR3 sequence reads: CASSPAGGNQPQHF. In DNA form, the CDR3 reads TGTGCCAGCAGTCCTGCAGGGGGAAATCAGCCCCAGCATTTT.

DNA of the CDR3: TGCGCCAGCAGCCCTCACGGGGGAGTTGGTGGTGAAAAACTGTTTTTT. Translated: CASSPHGGVGGEKLFF. The chain is built from TRBV4-1 and TRBJ1-4; TRBD1 is a possible D gene (5 bases). CDR3 length equals 16 residues. Germline-derived CDR1 and CDR2 are MGHRA and YSYEKL. With 4 bases removed from V and 7 bases from J, the gap between germline ends came to 19 bases.

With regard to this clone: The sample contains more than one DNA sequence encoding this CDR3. The CDR3: CASSPGTVNTEAFF. The DNA for the CDR3 is TGCGCCAGCAGCCCCGGGACAGTGAACACTGAAGCTTTCTTT. The rearrangement uses TRBV5-1 and TRBJ1-1; 7 bases map to TRBD1. Trimming cost V 4 bases and J 0 bases; bases outside gene matches: 3. The CDR3 sequence is 14 residues long. Looked up from germline, CDR1 is SGHRS and CDR2 is YFSETQ.

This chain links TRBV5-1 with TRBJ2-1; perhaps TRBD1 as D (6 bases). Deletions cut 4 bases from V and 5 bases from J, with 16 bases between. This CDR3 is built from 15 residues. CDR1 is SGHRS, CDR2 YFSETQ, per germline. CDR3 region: CASSPRRTADNEQFF. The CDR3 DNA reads TGCGCCAGCAGCCCTAGAAGGACAGCCGACAATGAGCAGTTCTTC.

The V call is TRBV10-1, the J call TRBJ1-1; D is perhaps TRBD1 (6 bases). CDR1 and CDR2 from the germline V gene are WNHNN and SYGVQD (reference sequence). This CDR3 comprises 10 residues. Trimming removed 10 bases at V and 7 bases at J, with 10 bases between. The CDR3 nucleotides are TGCGCCACCACAGGGTTTGAAGCTTTCTTT. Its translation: CATTGFEAFF.

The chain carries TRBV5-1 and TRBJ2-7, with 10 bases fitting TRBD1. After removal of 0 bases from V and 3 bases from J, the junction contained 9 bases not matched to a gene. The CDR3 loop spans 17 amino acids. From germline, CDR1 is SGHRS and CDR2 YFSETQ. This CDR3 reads CASSLDRPGTGVYEQYF. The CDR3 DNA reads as TGCGCCAGCAGCTTGGATCGCCCCGGGACAGGGGTCTACGAGCAGTACTTC.

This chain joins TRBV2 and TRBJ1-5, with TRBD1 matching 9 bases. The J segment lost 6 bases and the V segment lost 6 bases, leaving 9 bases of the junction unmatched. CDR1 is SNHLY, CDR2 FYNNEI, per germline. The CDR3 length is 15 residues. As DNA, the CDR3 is TGTGCCAGCAGGGCCGGGACAGGGACGCGTCAGCCCCAGCATTTT. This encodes CASRAGTGTRQPQHF. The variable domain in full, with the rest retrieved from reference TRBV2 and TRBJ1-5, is EPEVTQTPSHQVTQMGQEVILRCVPISNHLYFYWYRQILGQKVEFLVSFYNNEISEKSEIFDDQFSVERPDGSNFTLKIRSTKLEDSAMYFCASRAGTGTRQPQHFGDGTRLSIL.